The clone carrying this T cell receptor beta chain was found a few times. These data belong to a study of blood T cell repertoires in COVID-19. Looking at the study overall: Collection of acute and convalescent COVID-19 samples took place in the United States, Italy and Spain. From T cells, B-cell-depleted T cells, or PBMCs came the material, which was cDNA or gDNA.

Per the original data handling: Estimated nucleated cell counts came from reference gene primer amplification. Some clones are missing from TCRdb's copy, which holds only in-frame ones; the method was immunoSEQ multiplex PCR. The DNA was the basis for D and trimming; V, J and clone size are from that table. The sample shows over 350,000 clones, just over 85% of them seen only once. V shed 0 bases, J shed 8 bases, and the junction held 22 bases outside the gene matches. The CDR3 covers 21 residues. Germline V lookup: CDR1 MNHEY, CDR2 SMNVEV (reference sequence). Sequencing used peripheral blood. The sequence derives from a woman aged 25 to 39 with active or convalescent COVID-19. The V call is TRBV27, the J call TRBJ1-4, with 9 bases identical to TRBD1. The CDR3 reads CASSLSYSGTGTFRSREKLFF. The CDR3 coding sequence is TGTGCCAGCAGTTTATCCTACTCCGGGACAGGGACTTTTCGGAGTAGGGAAAAACTGTTTTTT.